Sequencing of this T cell receptor beta chain was carried out in a study of human T cells and chemical hapten exposure. This clonotype has a handful of counts. The germline CDR1 and CDR2 sequences are MNHEY and SVGEGT. J lost 9 bases, V lost 6 bases, and 19 bases had no gene match. The CDR3 totals 17 residues. Time point given: patch test 1, 2 weeks after DPC sensitization. The treatment is: therapeutic diphenylcyclopropenone sensitization with weekly scalp DPC. RNA extraction used unfractionated whole blood as the source of total RNA. TCRdb re-derived calls from the RACE reads in MiXCR, one entry per CDR3 protein. The data hold about 35,000 distinct CDR3 sequences, with around 6.4% observed a single time.

This material consisted of whole blood, taken in connection with sensitization to the hapten diphenylcyclopropenone (DPC). This TCR was sampled from a woman in her twenties or thirties with alopecia areata. Some clones in this sample may be carry-over from other donors' samples. V gene TRBV6-2 or TRBV6-3 combines with J gene TRBJ2-1; 8 bases line up with TRBD2. The CDR3 coding sequence is TGTGCCAGCAGCCTCGCCCGACTGAGCGGGGGCCCCGGTGAGCAGTTCTTC. Protein product: CASSLARLSGGPGEQFF.